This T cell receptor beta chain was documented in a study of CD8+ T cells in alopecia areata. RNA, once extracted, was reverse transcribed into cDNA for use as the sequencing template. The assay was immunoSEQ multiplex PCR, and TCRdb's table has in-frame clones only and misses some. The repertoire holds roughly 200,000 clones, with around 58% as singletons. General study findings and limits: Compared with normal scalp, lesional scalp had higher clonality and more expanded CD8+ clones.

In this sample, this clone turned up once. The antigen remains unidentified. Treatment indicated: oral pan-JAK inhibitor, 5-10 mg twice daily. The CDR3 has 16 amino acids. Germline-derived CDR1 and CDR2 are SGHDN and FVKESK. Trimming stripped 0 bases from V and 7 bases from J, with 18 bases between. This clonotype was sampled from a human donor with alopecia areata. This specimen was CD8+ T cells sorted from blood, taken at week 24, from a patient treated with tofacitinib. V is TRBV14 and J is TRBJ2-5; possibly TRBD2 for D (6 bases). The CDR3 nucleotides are TGTGCCAGCAGCCAAGAGCCGCGGGGAGCTCAGGGGACCCAGTACTTC. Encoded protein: CASSQEPRGAQGTQYF.